Detailed here is one T cell receptor (beta chain). Intraepithelial and lamina propria lymphocytes were isolated from graft specimens. The germline gives CDR1 MRHNA, CDR2 SNTAGT. The CDR3 runs to 16 residues. With 6 bases removed from V and 10 bases from J, the gap between germline ends came to 22 bases. The data were obtained in a study of graft-versus-host responses after intestinal transplantation. Whole-study context: Multivisceral, liver-intestinal, or isolated intestinal transplants were given to recipients.

Only in-frame clones appear in the TCRdb table, and some are missing; sequencing was by immunoSEQ multiplex PCR. The sample has roughly 15,000 clones, over 75% seen once. Sample: ileum tissue, taken about four weeks after intestinal transplant. The clonotype was recovered from a human patient who received an intestinal transplant, so some T cells may come from the graft donor. The chain recombines TRBV6-4 with TRBJ1-6; D might be TRBD1 (5 bases). This chain's CDR3 is CASSQNPWQGISPLHF. Here the CDR3 DNA reads TGTGCCAGCAGCCAAAACCCCTGGCAGGGAATCTCACCCCTCCACTTT.